This record concerns one T cell receptor (beta chain) sequence. Antigen specificity is unknown. Generation of TCR beta libraries employed quantitative 5'-RACE incorporating molecular barcodes. TCRdb reprocessed the 5' RACE reads via MiXCR and lists one record per CDR3 protein. Of roughly 490,000 distinct CDR3 sequences listed, 5.3% are singletons. This sample is part of a study of CD8 T cells in ankylosing spondylitis. Points from the study as a whole: A TCR beta motif made of fewer than ten highly homologous variants seemed typical of ankylosing spondylitis blood. Certain motif variants had earlier appeared in reactive arthritis synovial fluid and blood. Clones linked to disease were reported to show significant enrichment in matched ankylosing spondylitis synovial fluid.

Trimming removed 10 bases from V and 0 bases from J, with 16 bases in between. The CDR3 sequence is 15 residues long. Germline lookup yields CDR1 SGHVS and CDR2 FNYEAQ. The specimen was blood, either unsorted or a sorted T cell fraction (not recorded which). The chain uses TRBV7-6 and TRBJ2-1; D is undetermined. The sequence was collected from a male donor with ankylosing spondylitis. The CDR3, as DNA: TGTGCCACCACCCCTGACGTTAGCTCCTACAATGAGCAGTTCTTC. It codes for CATTPDVSSYNEQFF. Variable domain in full (rest from reference TRBV7-6 and TRBJ2-1): GAGVSQSPRYKVTKRGQDVALRCDPISGHVSLYWYRQALGQGPEFLTYFNYEAQQDKSGLPNDRFSAERPEGSISTLTIQRTEQRDSAMYRCATTPDVSSYNEQFFGPGTRLTVL.